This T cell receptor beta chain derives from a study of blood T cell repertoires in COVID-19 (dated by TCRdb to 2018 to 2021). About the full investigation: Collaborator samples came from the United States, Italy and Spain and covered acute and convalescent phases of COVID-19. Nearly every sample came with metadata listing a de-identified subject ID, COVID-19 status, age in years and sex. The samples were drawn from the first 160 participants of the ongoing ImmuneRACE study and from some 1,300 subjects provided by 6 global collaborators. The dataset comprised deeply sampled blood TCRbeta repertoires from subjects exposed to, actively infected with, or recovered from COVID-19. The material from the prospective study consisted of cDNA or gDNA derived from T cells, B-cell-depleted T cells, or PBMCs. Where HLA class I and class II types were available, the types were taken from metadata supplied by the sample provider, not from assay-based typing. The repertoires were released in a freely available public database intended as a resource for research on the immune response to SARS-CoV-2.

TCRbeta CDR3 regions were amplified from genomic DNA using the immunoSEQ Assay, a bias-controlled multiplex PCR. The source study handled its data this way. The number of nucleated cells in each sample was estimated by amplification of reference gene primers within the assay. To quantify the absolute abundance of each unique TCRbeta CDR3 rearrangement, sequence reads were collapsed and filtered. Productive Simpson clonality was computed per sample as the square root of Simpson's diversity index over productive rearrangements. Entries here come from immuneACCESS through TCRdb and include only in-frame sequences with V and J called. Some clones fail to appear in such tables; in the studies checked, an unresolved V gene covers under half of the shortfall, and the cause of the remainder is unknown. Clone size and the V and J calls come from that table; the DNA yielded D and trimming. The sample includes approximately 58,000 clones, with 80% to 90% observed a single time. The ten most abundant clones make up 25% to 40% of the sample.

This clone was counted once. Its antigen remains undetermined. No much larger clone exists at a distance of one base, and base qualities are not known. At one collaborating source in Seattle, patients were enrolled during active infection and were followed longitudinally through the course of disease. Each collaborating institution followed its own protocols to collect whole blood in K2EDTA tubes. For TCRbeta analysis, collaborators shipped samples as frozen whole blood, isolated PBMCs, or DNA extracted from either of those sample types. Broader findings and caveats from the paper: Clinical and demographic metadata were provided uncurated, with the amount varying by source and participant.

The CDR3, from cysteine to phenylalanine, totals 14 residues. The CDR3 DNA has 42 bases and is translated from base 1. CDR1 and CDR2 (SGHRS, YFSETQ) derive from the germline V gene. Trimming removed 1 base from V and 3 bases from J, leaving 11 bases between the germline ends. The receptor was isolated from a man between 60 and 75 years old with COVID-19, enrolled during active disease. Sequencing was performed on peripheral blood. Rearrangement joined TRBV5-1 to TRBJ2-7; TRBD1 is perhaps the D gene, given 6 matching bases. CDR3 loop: CASSLIPDSYEQYF. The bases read TGCGCCAGCAGCTTGATTCCGGACAGCTACGAGCAGTACTTC. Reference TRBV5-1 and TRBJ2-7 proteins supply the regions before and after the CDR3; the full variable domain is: KAGVTQTPRYLIKTRGQQVTLSCSPISGHRSVSWYQQTPGQGLQFLFEYFSETQRNKGNFPGRFSGRQFSNSRSEMNVSTLELGDSALYLCASSLIPDSYEQYFGPGTRLTVT.